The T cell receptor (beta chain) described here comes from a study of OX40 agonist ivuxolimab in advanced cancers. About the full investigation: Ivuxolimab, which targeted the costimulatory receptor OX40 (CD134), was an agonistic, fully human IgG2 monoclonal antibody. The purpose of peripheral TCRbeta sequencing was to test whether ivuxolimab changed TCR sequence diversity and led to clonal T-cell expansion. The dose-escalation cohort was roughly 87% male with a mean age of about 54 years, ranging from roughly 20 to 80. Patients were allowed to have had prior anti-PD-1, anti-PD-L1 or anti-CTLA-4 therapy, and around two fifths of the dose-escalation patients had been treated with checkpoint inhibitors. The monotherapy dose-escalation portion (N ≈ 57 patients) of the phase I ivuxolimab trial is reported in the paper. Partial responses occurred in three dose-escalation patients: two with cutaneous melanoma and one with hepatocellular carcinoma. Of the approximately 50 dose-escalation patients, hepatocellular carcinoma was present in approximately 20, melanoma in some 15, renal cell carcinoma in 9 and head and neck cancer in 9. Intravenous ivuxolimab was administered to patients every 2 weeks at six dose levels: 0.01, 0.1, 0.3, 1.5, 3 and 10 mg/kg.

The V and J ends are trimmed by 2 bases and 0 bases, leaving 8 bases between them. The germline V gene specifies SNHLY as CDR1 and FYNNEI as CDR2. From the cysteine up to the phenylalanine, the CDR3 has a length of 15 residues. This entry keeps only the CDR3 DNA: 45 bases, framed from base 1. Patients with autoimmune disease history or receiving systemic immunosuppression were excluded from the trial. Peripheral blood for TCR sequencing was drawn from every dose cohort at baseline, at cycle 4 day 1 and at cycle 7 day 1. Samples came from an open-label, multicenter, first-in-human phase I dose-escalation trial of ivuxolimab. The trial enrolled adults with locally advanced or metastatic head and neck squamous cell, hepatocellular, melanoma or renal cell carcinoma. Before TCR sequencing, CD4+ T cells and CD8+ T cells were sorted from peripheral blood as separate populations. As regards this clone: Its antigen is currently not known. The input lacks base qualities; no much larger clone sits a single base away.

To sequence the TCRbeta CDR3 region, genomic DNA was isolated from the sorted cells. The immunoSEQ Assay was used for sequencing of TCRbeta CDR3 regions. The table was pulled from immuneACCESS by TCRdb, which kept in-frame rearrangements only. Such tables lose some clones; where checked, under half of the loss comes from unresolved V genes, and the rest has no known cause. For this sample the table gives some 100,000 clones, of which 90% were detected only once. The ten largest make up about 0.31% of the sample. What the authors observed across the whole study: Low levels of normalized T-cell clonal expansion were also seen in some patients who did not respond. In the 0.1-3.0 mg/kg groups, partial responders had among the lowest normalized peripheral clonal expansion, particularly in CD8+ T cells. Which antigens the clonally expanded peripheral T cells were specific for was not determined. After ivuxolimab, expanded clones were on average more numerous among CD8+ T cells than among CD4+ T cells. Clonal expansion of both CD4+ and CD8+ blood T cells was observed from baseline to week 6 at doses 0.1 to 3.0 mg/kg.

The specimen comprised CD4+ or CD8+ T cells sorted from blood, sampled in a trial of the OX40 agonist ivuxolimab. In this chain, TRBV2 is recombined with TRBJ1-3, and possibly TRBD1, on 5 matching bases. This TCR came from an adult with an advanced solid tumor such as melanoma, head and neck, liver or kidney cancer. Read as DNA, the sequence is TGTGCCAGCAGTGAACAGGGCCTCTCTGGAAACACCATATATTTT. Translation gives CASSEQGLSGNTIYF.